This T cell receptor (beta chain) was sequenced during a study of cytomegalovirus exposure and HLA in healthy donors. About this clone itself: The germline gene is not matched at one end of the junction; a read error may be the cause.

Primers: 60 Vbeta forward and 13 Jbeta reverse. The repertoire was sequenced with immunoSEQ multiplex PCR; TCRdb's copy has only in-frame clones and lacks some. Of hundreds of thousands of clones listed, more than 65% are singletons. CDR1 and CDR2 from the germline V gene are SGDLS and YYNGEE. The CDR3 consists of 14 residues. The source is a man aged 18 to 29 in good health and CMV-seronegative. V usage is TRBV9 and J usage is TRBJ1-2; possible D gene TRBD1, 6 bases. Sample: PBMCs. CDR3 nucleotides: TGTGCCGGCAGCGGCCGCACAGGGTACCTTGGCTACACCTTC. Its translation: CAGSGRTGYLGYTF.